A single sample gave rise to the 10 T cell receptor beta chains below, sequenced in a study of Graves' ophthalmopathy and Graves' hyperthyroidism (dated by TCRdb to 2017 to 2018). Sequenced on an Illumina HiSeq 2000. TCR beta CDR3 regions were amplified from RNA transcripts for repertoire sequencing. HTBI primers and the Qiagen OneStep RT-PCR kit were used in a first-round RT-PCR, which was followed by a second-round multiplex PCR, size selection and purification. TCRdb passed the public sequencing reads through fastp at Q25 and MiXCR, retaining productive beta sequences. For every CDR3 protein sequence, its rows merge into one entry that carries the most common genes and DNA. For this sample the table gives roughly 400,000 distinct CDR3 sequences, of which roughly a sixth were detected only once. The ten largest clones capture 2% to 3% of the sample. The sample taken for sequencing was peripheral blood. The receptors derive from an adult woman with stable Graves' hyperthyroidism.

The chain links TRBV15 to TRBJ1-2; D is undetermined. Germline V gene sequence: CDR1 LNHNV, CDR2 YYDKDF (reference sequence). CDR3 length: 11 amino acids. Trimming removed 0 bases from V and 8 bases from J, with 4 bases in between. The CDR3 sequence is CATSRDSGYTF. The CDR3 nucleotides are TGTGCCACCAGCAGAGATTCGGGCTACACCTTC. Full variable domain (missing parts from reference TRBV15 and TRBJ1-2): DAMVIQNPRYQVTQFGKPVTLSCSQTLNHNVMYWYQQKSSQAPKLLFHYYDKDFNNEADTPDNFQSRRPNTSFCFLDIRSPGLGDTAMYLCATSRDSGYTFGSGTRLTVV.

There are many counts of this clonotype. The chain links TRBV4-3 to TRBJ2-2, with D possibly called TRBD1 or TRBD2 (5 bases each). The CDR3 spans 15 residues. Trimming removed 3 bases at V and 5 bases at J, with 13 bases between. In germline, CDR1 is LGHNA, CDR2 YSLEER. This CDR3 is CASSHRGPGTGELFF. CDR3 bases: TGCGCCAGCAGCCACCGGGGCCCTGGGACCGGGGAGCTGTTTTTT.

This clonotype showed up many times. The chain is built from TRBV6-1 and TRBJ1-2, with D uncertain. Germline lookup yields CDR1 MNHNS and CDR2 SASEGT. The germline V and J ends were trimmed by 4 bases and 5 bases, with 17 bases remaining between them. CDR3 length equals 15 residues. The DNA for the CDR3 is TGTGCCAGCAGTGGAGGACCGTCGGAATTTTATGGCTACACCTTC. Translated, it gives CASSGGPSEFYGYTF.

Ten or more counts support this clonotype. J is TRBJ1-2 and V is TRBV28; D ambiguous. The CDR3 is 12 amino acids. CDR1 and CDR2 from the germline V gene are MDHEN and SYDVKM. V was clipped by 2 bases and J by 5 bases, with 6 bases between them. The CDR3 coding sequence is TGTGCCAGCAGTTTAACCGGGTATGGCTACACCTTC. The encoded protein is CASSLTGYGYTF.

This clonotype was recorded at least ten times. V usage is TRBV6-1 and J usage is TRBJ1-5; D is unresolved. V lost 3 bases and J 7 bases, leaving 13 bases between the germline ends. CDR1 is MNHNS, CDR2 SASEGT, per germline. The CDR3 sequence is 14 residues long. As DNA, the CDR3 is TGTGCCAGCAGTGAGGAGGGCCCAATCCAGCCCCAGCATTTT. Its translation is CASSEEGPIQPQHF.

This sequence joins TRBV7-2 and TRBJ2-5; 7 nucleotides line up with TRBD1. The CDR3 spans 13 residues. With V trimmed by 5 bases and J by 5 bases, 5 bases remained unmatched. Looked up from germline, CDR1 is SGHTA and CDR2 is FQGNSA. The CDR3 coding sequence is TGTGCCAGCAGCAAGACAGGGAAGGAGACCCAGTACTTC. It specifies CASSKTGKETQYF.

The sample holds many counts of this clonotype. The J gene is TRBJ2-5, the V gene TRBV7-2; 10 bases agree with TRBD2. V was clipped by 3 bases and J by 5 bases; unmatched bases: 6. This CDR3 comprises 15 residues. CDR1 and CDR2 (germline): SGHTA, FQGNSA. The CDR3 coding sequence is TGTGCCAGCAGCTTTAGCGGGAGGTCGGTGGAGACCCAGTACTTC. This codes for CASSFSGRSVETQYF.

The chain carries TRBV29-1 and TRBJ2-2; unclear D gene. The CDR3 covers 12 residues. Per the germline V gene, CDR1 is SQVTM and CDR2 is ANQGSEA. V was shortened by 3 bases and J by 4 bases, with 6 bases between the two germline ends. The CDR3 nucleotides are TGCAGCGTTGACGATCCCACCGGGGAGCTGTTTTTT. Amino acids: CSVDDPTGELFF.

Many counts were recorded for this clonotype. The chain is built from TRBV9 and TRBJ2-7; 8 bases fit TRBD2. V lost 1 base and J lost 5; bases outside the gene matches: 5. The CDR3 sequence is 14 residues long. Germline values: CDR1 SGDLS, CDR2 YYNGEE. CDR3 residues: CASSVSGRVDEQYF. The DNA for the CDR3 is TGTGCCAGCAGCGTAAGCGGGAGAGTTGACGAGCAGTACTTC.

This clonotype was observed at least ten times. This CDR3 reads CASLKTGGVYEQYF. DNA of the CDR3: TGTGCCAGCCTTAAAACAGGGGGCGTTTACGAGCAGTACTTC. The rearrangement joins TRBV28 to TRBJ2-7, with 9 bases that match TRBD1. This CDR3 contains 14 residues. V lost 8 bases and J lost 4; bases outside the gene matches: 9. Germline CDR1 reads MDHEN; CDR2 reads SYDVKM.